This passage covers 28 T cell receptor beta chains from one sample sequenced in a study of blood T cell repertoires in COVID-19. Clones were sequenced by immunoSEQ multiplex PCR, and TCRdb holds only the in-frame ones, with some missing. This sample has some 94,000 clones, with around 88% found just once. Sequenced material: peripheral blood. Every receptor here comes from a woman in her sixties with COVID-19, enrolled during active disease.

The gene calls are TRBV7-9 and TRBJ1-4, with TRBD1 as a possible D gene (6 bases). V lost 0 bases and J lost 6, with 8 bases in between. The CDR3 runs to 14 residues. Germline V gives CDR1 SEHNR, CDR2 FQNEAQ (reference sequence). The CDR3 DNA sequence: TGTGCCAGCAGCTTAGCCGGGGGGCATGAAAAACTGTTTTTT. It yields the protein CASSLAGGHEKLFF.

The chain uses TRBV7-9 and TRBJ2-3, with unresolved D. The CDR3 totals 13 residues. V shed 4 bases and J shed 2 bases, with 7 bases lying between them. CDR1 SEHNR and CDR2 FQNEAQ come from the germline V gene (reference sequence). CDR3 residues: CASSSWPTDTQYF. The CDR3, as DNA: TGTGCCAGCAGCTCCTGGCCCACAGATACGCAGTATTTT.

The gene calls are TRBV19 and TRBJ1-1; D not certain. Germline CDR1 and CDR2: LNHDA and SQIVND (reference sequence). The CDR3 extends over 13 amino acids. The ends were cut back, 3 bases at V and 10 bases at J, with 15 bases in the middle. The CDR3 region is CASSMVAAGGAFF. The CDR3 DNA reads as TGTGCCAGTAGTATGGTGGCGGCCGGCGGAGCTTTCTTT.

The V gene is TRBV29-1, the J gene TRBJ2-7; D uncertain. CDR1 SQVTM and CDR2 ANQGSEA come from the germline V gene. This CDR3 is 12 amino acids long. The V end was cut by 2 bases, the J end by 1 base, with 6 bases between. CDR3 in DNA: TGCAGCGTTGAACTAGGTTCCTACGAGCAGTACTTC. Residues: CSVELGSYEQYF.

This chain uses TRBV7-2 with TRBJ1-1, with D hard to call. This CDR3 has 14 residues. CDR1 and CDR2 from the germline V gene are SGHTA and FQGNSA. Trimming pared 1 base from V and 5 bases from J, leaving 11 bases between. The CDR3 region is CASSLEGGRTEAFF. The CDR3 nucleotides read TGTGCCAGCAGCTTAGAAGGAGGGCGAACTGAAGCTTTCTTT. The whole variable domain, filled in from reference TRBV7-2 and TRBJ1-1, reads GAGVSQSPSNKVTEKGKDVELRCDPISGHTALYWYRQSLGQGLEFLIYFQGNSAPDKSGLPSDRFSAERTGGSVSTLTIQRTQQEDSAVYLCASSLEGGRTEAFFGQGTRLTVV.

This clone is a singleton in its sample. This chain connects TRBV11-2 to TRBJ1-1, with no clear D. The V gene lost 1 base and the J gene lost 3 bases, with 6 bases spanning the gap. CDR1 and CDR2 from the germline V gene are SGHAT and FQNNGV. The CDR3 runs 13 residues. The CDR3 nucleotides read TGTGCCAGCAGCTTAGGTTTATACACTGAAGCTTTCTTT. Its translation: CASSLGLYTEAFF.

This clone was seen more than once but under ten times. The chain carries TRBV6-2 or TRBV6-3 and TRBJ1-5, with D tentatively TRBD1 (6 bases). Germline lookup yields CDR1 MNHEY and CDR2 SVGEGT. This CDR3 is built from 15 residues. V lost 2 bases and J lost 0, with 8 bases in between. CDR3 in DNA: TGTGCCAGCAGTTACAGGGGGAGTAGCAATCAGCCCCAGCATTTT. The encoded protein is CASSYRGSSNQPQHF.

The CDR3 DNA reads as TGCGCCAGCAGCCAAAACCTCCGACAAGTCGTCCTGACTTTC. The encoded protein is CASSQNLRQVVLTF. V usage is TRBV4-3 and J usage is TRBJ2-6; D gene unclear. V lost 2 bases and J lost 12, with 14 bases in between. CDR1 LGHNA and CDR2 YSLEER come from the germline V gene. CDR3 size: 14 residues.

The rearrangement joins TRBV7-2 to TRBJ2-3; D uncertain. The CDR3 spans 14 residues. The V gene's germline CDR1 is SGHTA and CDR2 FQGNSA. V lost 5 bases to trimming and J lost 6 bases, with 15 bases between them. The CDR3 spells CASSPGSGFDTQYF. The CDR3 DNA sequence: TGTGCCAGCAGCCCGGGTTCGGGTTTCGATACGCAGTATTTT.

This chain uses TRBV7-2 with TRBJ1-1; 10 nucleotides agree with TRBD1. The CDR3 contains 14 residues. Germline-derived CDR1 and CDR2 are SGHTA and FQGNSA. Trimming cost V 7 bases and J 5 bases; bases outside gene matches: 7. CDR3 sequence reads: CASNRDRGGTEAFF. The DNA of the CDR3 is TGTGCCAGCAACCGGGACAGGGGAGGGACTGAAGCTTTCTTT.

Here the CDR3 reads CAWKVAYDPPRGGYTF. The CDR3 DNA sequence: TGTGCCTGGAAGGTGGCATACGACCCGCCTAGAGGTGGCTACACCTTC. The chain employs TRBV30 and TRBJ1-2; D uncertain. The germline gives CDR1 GTSNPN, CDR2 SVGIG (reference sequence). Trimming pared 4 bases from V and 7 bases from J, leaving 25 bases between. CDR3 size: 16 residues.

V usage is TRBV19 and J usage is TRBJ2-2, with TRBD2 matching over 8 bases. Trimming removed 7 bases from V and 3 bases from J; junction bases left unmatched: 10. The CDR3 contains 16 residues. The germline V gene has CDR1 LNHDA and CDR2 SQIVND (reference sequence). CDR3 loop: CASTQAGEWYTGELFF. The CDR3 DNA sequence: TGTGCCAGTACCCAAGCGGGGGAGTGGTACACCGGGGAGCTGTTTTTT.

The chain combines TRBV10-3 with TRBJ1-6; TRBD1 matches at 7 bases. This CDR3 contains 13 residues. Trimming took 8 bases from V and 5 from J; bases not matched to a gene: 3. Per germline, CDR1 ENHRY and CDR2 SYGVKD. The DNA for the CDR3 is TGTGCCATCGGGGGGACAGATAATTCACCCCTCCACTTT. Its protein is CAIGGTDNSPLHF.

The chain uses TRBV6-5 and TRBJ1-1; possible D gene TRBD1, 6 bases. Trimming removed 2 bases from V and 6 bases from J, with 13 bases in between. CDR1 is MNHEY, CDR2 SVGAGI, per germline. CDR3 length: 14 residues. CDR3 sequence: CASSYLTGGAEAFF. The CDR3 coding sequence is TGTGCCAGCAGTTACCTGACAGGTGGCGCTGAAGCTTTCTTT.

This clone occurred once. V gene TRBV10-3 combines with J gene TRBJ2-2, with D possibly being TRBD1 (5 bases). Germline CDR1 ENHRY, CDR2 SYGVKD. The CDR3 spans 14 residues. V lost 8 bases and J 1 base, leaving 11 bases between the germline ends. The CDR3, as DNA: TGTGCCATCGCCAAGGACAAGAACACCGGGGAGCTGTTTTTT. It is translated as CAIAKDKNTGELFF.

This rearrangement joins TRBV4-3 to TRBJ2-2; a weak D match, TRBD2 (5 bases). Germline CDR1 is LGHNA and CDR2 is YSLEER. This CDR3 spans 17 amino acids. Trimming left V 4 bases short and J 0 bases short, with 15 bases between. CDR3 sequence: CASSPAPPGSNTGELFF. The DNA for the CDR3 is TGCGCCAGCAGCCCCGCCCCGCCGGGGTCGAACACCGGGGAGCTGTTTTTT.

This chain connects TRBV6-1 to TRBJ1-5; maybe TRBD1 (5 bases). V was clipped by 2 bases and J by 3 bases, with 14 bases between them. CDR1 and CDR2 (germline): MNHNS, SASEGT. CDR3 size: 16 residues. CDR3 loop: CASSEISRVSNQPQHF. The CDR3 bases are TGTGCCAGCAGTGAAATTTCCAGGGTATCCAATCAGCCCCAGCATTTT.

The chain recombines TRBV6-2 or TRBV6-3 with TRBJ2-3, with TRBD2 identical over 11 bases. The germline CDR1 and CDR2 sequences are MNHEY and SVGEGT. The length of the CDR3 is 19 residues. Trimming at V came to 2 bases and at J to 0 bases, leaving 10 bases not matched to a gene. The CDR3 loop is CASSYRESSGGASTDTQYF. Here the CDR3 DNA reads TGTGCCAGCAGTTACCGGGAGAGTAGCGGGGGGGCCAGCACAGATACGCAGTATTTT.

In its sample, this clone was seen once. The chain employs TRBV5-1 and TRBJ1-1; TRBD1 agrees at 8 bases. In germline, CDR1 is SGHRS, CDR2 YFSETQ. The J segment lost 4 bases and the V segment lost 4 bases, leaving 3 bases of the junction unmatched. This CDR3 contains 13 residues. This chain's CDR3 is CASSEQGGTEAFF. CDR3 coding DNA: TGCGCCAGCAGCGAACAGGGGGGCACTGAAGCTTTCTTT. The full variable domain, its missing parts supplied by reference TRBV5-1 and TRBJ1-1, is KAGVTQTPRYLIKTRGQQVTLSCSPISGHRSVSWYQQTPGQGLQFLFEYFSETQRNKGNFPGRFSGRQFSNSRSEMNVSTLELGDSALYLCASSEQGGTEAFFGQGTRLTVV.

A remark on this clone: One junction end disagrees with the germline gene, perhaps due to a read error. The chain couples TRBV30 to TRBJ2-1, with TRBD2 matching 10 bases. This CDR3 contains 15 residues. Looked up from germline, CDR1 is GTSNPN and CDR2 is SVGIG (reference sequence). In DNA, the CDR3 is TGTGCCTGGGGCCCGTCCGGGACTAGCGTCAATGTGCAGTTCTTC. Amino acids: CAWGPSGTSVNVQFF.

The DNA for the CDR3 is TGTGCCAGCAGCCATAGTCTAGGAATCCGTATTTTCGGTGAGCAGTTCTTC. Protein product: CASSHSLGIRIFGEQFF. The rearrangement joins TRBV14 to TRBJ2-1; D uncertain. V shed 3 bases and J shed 9 bases, with 24 bases lying between them. Germline V lookup: CDR1 SGHDN, CDR2 FVKESK. CDR3 length: 17 residues. The full variable domain, in which reference TRBV14 and TRBJ2-1 provide the parts outside the CDR3, is EAGVTQFPSHSVIEKGQTVTLRCDPISGHDNLYWYRRVMGKEIKFLLHFVKESKQDESGMPNNRFLAERTGGTYSTLKVQPAELEDSGVYFCASSHSLGIRIFGEQFFGPGTRLTVL.

This rearrangement joins TRBV7-9 to TRBJ1-3; a weak D match, TRBD1 (5 bases). This CDR3 has 15 amino acids. Germline V gene lookup returns CDR1 SEHNR and CDR2 FQNEAQ (reference sequence). V lost 5 bases to trimming and J lost 2 bases, with 13 bases between them. This CDR3 reads CASSLTREPGNTIYF. The CDR3 DNA reads as TGTGCCAGCAGCCTTACCAGGGAACCTGGAAACACCATATATTTT.

The chain combines TRBV9 with TRBJ1-6; the D gene is possibly TRBD1 (5 bases). V was pared by 4 bases and J by 13 bases, with 24 bases between. CDR3 length: 16 residues. CDR1 and CDR2 (germline): SGDLS, YYNGEE. CDR3 protein: CASSPGAGLRATPLHF. The CDR3 nucleotides read TGTGCCAGCAGCCCCGGAGCGGGCCTCAGGGCCACTCCCCTCCACTTT.

The gene calls are TRBV27 and TRBJ2-3, with D maybe TRBD1 (6 bases). The ends were cut back, 3 bases at V and 9 bases at J, with 16 bases in the middle. Germline CDR1 is MNHEY and CDR2 is SMNVEV (reference sequence). The CDR3 covers 14 residues. This CDR3 reads CASSFPIRGGTQYF. The CDR3 bases are TGTGCCAGCAGTTTTCCCATAAGAGGGGGAACGCAGTATTTT.

The chain employs TRBV7-2 and TRBJ1-2; no clear D. The CDR3 loop spans 13 amino acids. Germline assignment: CDR1 SGHTA and CDR2 FQGNSA. Trimming removed 0 bases at V and 4 bases at J, with 6 bases between. CDR3 in DNA: TGTGCCAGCAGCTTAGCGAACAGCTATGGCTACACCTTC. Amino acids: CASSLANSYGYTF.

This clone was detected once. The J gene is TRBJ1-1, the V gene TRBV18, with TRBD1 identical over 7 bases. CDR1 and CDR2 from the germline V gene are KGHSH and LQKENI. J lost 6 bases, V lost 2 bases, and 12 bases had no gene match. The CDR3 extends over 16 amino acids. In DNA, the CDR3 is TGTGCCAGCTCACCAGCGGCAGGGGGATATGCCTCTGAAGCTTTCTTT. This translates into CASSPAAGGYASEAFF.

This chain joins TRBV7-8 and TRBJ1-1; no firm D call. The V gene lost 5 bases and the J gene lost 1 base, with 8 bases spanning the gap. The CDR3 totals 13 residues. Germline V gene sequence: CDR1 SGHVS, CDR2 FQNEAQ. The CDR3 DNA follows: TGTGCCAGCAGCAGAGCCGGGAACACTGAAGCTTTCTTT. The encoded protein is CASSRAGNTEAFF. Using reference TRBV7-8 and TRBJ1-1 for the parts outside the CDR3, the full variable domain is GAGVSQSPRYKVAKRGQDVALRCDPISGHVSLFWYQQALGQGPEFLTYFQNEAQLDKSGLPSDRFFAERPEGSVSTLKIQRTQQEDSAVYLCASSRAGNTEAFFGQGTRLTVV.

This clone was seen more than once but under ten times. The CDR3 spells CASRQGQLDNSPLHF. The CDR3 DNA reads as TGTGCCAGTAGACAGGGACAGTTGGATAATTCACCCCTCCACTTT. This chain links TRBV19 with TRBJ1-6, with 7 bases that match TRBD1. The CDR3 has 15 residues. The germline V gene encodes CDR1 LNHDA and CDR2 SQIVND (reference sequence). V lost 6 bases, J lost 5 bases, and 7 bases stayed unmatched.